The sequence of this T cell receptor beta chain was determined in a study of radiation and T cells in renal cell carcinoma. Study details: Nephrectomy followed 15 Gy stereotactic body radiation by 4 weeks.

This table comes from immunoSEQ multiplex PCR, and its TCRdb copy is limited to in-frame clones, with some not included. The table lists tens of thousands of clones, just over 85% of them singletons. Germline V gives CDR1 MNHNS, CDR2 SASEGT. V lost 2 bases to trimming and J lost 8 bases, with 6 bases between them. The CDR3 loop spans 12 amino acids. Findings and caveats of the study: In blood, top tumor clones expanded by 2 weeks, shrinking by 4.

Time point indicated: blood 2 weeks post-SBRT. The sample's treatment: 15 Gy SBRT to primary tumor, nephrectomy 4 weeks later. Serial blood draws occurred at baseline and 2 and 4 weeks post-SBRT. Clear cell pathology was present in this patient's renal cell carcinoma. The count of this clone is one. Its antigen is unknown. The J gene is TRBJ1-4, the V gene TRBV6-1; D is unresolved. Sequencing used blood, obtained from a patient whose treatment included radiotherapy and nephrectomy. The origin of this receptor is a woman aged 50 to 65 with renal cell carcinoma. The CDR3 coding sequence is TGTGCCAGCAGTGAATTTGACGAAAAACTGTTTTTT. Its translation is CASSEFDEKLFF.